This T cell receptor (beta chain) emerged from a study of blood T cell repertoires in COVID-19. About the study: Some COVID-19 samples were acute and others convalescent; all came from the United States, Italy and Spain. In each case, the material was cDNA or gDNA derived from T cells, B-cell-depleted T cells, or PBMCs.

A Seattle source enrolled patients during active infection and followed them longitudinally. CDR1 is MDHEN and CDR2 is SYDVKM in the germline V gene. The CDR3 is made up of 15 amino acids. V lost 5 bases and J 5 bases, leaving 18 bases between the germline ends. The assay was immunoSEQ multiplex PCR, and TCRdb's table has in-frame clones only and misses some. The repertoire holds about 110,000 clones, 76% seen once, with roughly 6% in the top ten. The TCR was taken from a man aged 80 or over with COVID-19, enrolled during active disease. Sample: peripheral blood. The chain carries TRBV28 and TRBJ1-2; no reliable D call. Here the CDR3 reads CASSHWFGRSYGYTF. The CDR3 DNA is TGTGCCAGCAGTCATTGGTTCGGGAGATCGTATGGCTACACCTTC.